These 29 T cell receptor beta chains share one sample of origin, sequenced in a study of T cells after yellow fever vaccination. In TCRdb, the 5' RACE reads were re-called with MiXCR into one record per CDR3 protein. The sample holds approximately 170,000 distinct CDR3 sequences, around 10% seen once. The starting material was CD8+ T cells sorted from PBMCs, obtained 15 days after the yellow fever booster vaccination. The receptor set was obtained from a man younger than 35 who received the YFV17D yellow fever vaccine.

This chain joins TRBV25-1 and TRBJ2-3; no definite D call. Germline values: CDR1 MGHDK, CDR2 SYGVNS. The V and J ends lost 0 bases and 4 bases respectively, with 11 bases between them. This CDR3 region has 15 residues. Here the CDR3 DNA reads TGTGCCAGCAGTGAATATGGCGTTCGGGCAGATACGCAGTATTTT. Residues: CASSEYGVRADTQYF.

In its sample, this clonotype was seen a few times. The chain recombines TRBV7-2 with TRBJ2-5; 9 positions match TRBD2. CDR1 and CDR2 from the germline V gene are SGHTA and FQGNSA. V shed 1 base, J shed 5 bases, and the junction held 8 bases outside the gene matches. The CDR3 has 16 residues. The CDR3 bases are TGTGCCAGCAGCTTAGGTCTAGCGGGGAGCGGCGAGACCCAGTACTTC. Its translation: CASSLGLAGSGETQYF.

This clonotype was picked up a small number of times. The chain recombines TRBV5-5 with TRBJ2-7; D assignment may be TRBD1 or TRBD2 (7 bases each). Germline V gene lookup returns CDR1 SGHKS and CDR2 YYEKEE (reference sequence). CDR3 length equals 15 residues. Between the trimmed V and J ends, which lost 4 bases and 0 bases, there was a span of 14 bases. CDR3 loop: CASSPPGGGSYEQYV. The CDR3 DNA reads TGTGCCAGCAGCCCTCCAGGGGGGGGCTCCTACGAGCAGTACGTC.

This clonotype has a handful of counts. The chain employs TRBV20-1 and TRBJ1-6; TRBD1 aligns across 7 bases. V was pared by 2 bases and J by 7 bases, with 8 bases of the junction left unmatched. Germline-derived CDR1 and CDR2 are DFQATT and SNEGSKA (reference sequence). The CDR3 loop spans 15 amino acids. CDR3 nucleotide sequence: TGCAGTGCTAGAAATACCGGGACAGAAAATTCACCCCTCCACTTT. Translation gives CSARNTGTENSPLHF.

This clonotype was picked up a small number of times. The chain employs TRBV10-3 and TRBJ1-2; D is uncertain. Germline V gives CDR1 ENHRY, CDR2 SYGVKD. Between the trimmed V and J ends, which lost 2 bases and 4 bases, there was a span of 5 bases. The CDR3 is 12 residues long. CDR3 nucleotide sequence: TGTGCCATCAGTGAGGCGACCTATGGCTACACCTTC. Translating it yields CAISEATYGYTF.

This clonotype has just a few counts. The V gene is TRBV15, the J gene TRBJ1-2; TRBD1 might be the D (5 bases). The CDR3 runs to 14 residues. The V gene lost 0 bases and the J gene lost 8 bases, with 13 bases spanning the gap. The germline V gene encodes CDR1 LNHNV and CDR2 YYDKDF (reference sequence). The CDR3 DNA reads TGTGCCACCAGCAGAGATCAGGGCAACCGGGGCTACACCTTC. It is translated as CATSRDQGNRGYTF.

The chain combines TRBV9 with TRBJ2-7; 8 bases match TRBD1. CDR3 length equals 14 residues. The germline CDR1 and CDR2 sequences are SGDLS and YYNGEE. V trimming: 4 bases; J trimming: 6 bases; junction bases outside the gene matches: 9. The CDR3 bases are TGTGCCAGCAGCAGCCGGGACAGGTCCGGCGAGCAGTACTTC. Amino acid sequence: CASSSRDRSGEQYF.

This clonotype was observed a few times. The chain uses TRBV9 and TRBJ1-2; D not resolved. Germline CDR1 reads SGDLS; CDR2 reads YYNGEE. The V and J ends lost 0 bases and 1 base respectively, with 4 bases between them. The length of the CDR3 is 13 residues. CDR3 sequence: CASSVVLNYGYTF. As DNA, the CDR3 is TGTGCCAGCAGCGTAGTGCTTAACTATGGCTACACCTTC.

This clonotype was found a few times. This CDR3 reads CAWNGGGASETQYF. Here the CDR3 DNA reads TGTGCCTGGAACGGCGGGGGGGCGAGTGAGACCCAGTACTTC. The chain carries TRBV30 and TRBJ2-5; 9 bases fit TRBD2. The J segment lost 5 bases and the V segment lost 4 bases, leaving 8 bases of the junction unmatched. CDR1 and CDR2 (germline): GTSNPN, SVGIG (reference sequence). The CDR3 length is 14 residues.

A few counts support this clonotype. The chain uses TRBV7-6 and TRBJ1-1, with D maybe TRBD1 (6 bases). This CDR3 spans 14 amino acids. V dropped 4 bases and J dropped 4 bases, with 13 bases sitting between them. Germline CDR1 reads SGHVS; CDR2 reads FNYEAQ. The CDR3 loop is CASSSTGTLTEAFF. The CDR3 nucleotides read TGTGCCAGCAGCTCCACAGGGACCCTCACTGAAGCTTTCTTT.

V gene TRBV5-1 combines with J gene TRBJ2-7; D is possibly TRBD1 (5 bases). Germline V gene sequence: CDR1 SGHRS, CDR2 YFSETQ. V was clipped by 0 bases and J by 2 bases, with 9 bases between them. The CDR3 covers 14 residues. The CDR3 DNA follows: TGCGCCAGCAGCTTGGAGGCAGGGCCCTACGAGCAGTACTTC. Protein sequence: CASSLEAGPYEQYF. Supplemented by reference TRBV5-1 and TRBJ2-7, the full variable domain reads KAGVTQTPRYLIKTRGQQVTLSCSPISGHRSVSWYQQTPGQGLQFLFEYFSETQRNKGNFPGRFSGRQFSNSRSEMNVSTLELGDSALYLCASSLEAGPYEQYFGPGTRLTVT.

There are a few counts of this clonotype. The gene calls are TRBV7-2 and TRBJ2-1; weak D call: TRBD1 (6 bases). Trimming pared 1 base from V and 9 bases from J, leaving 16 bases between. The CDR3 is 15 amino acids. Germline V gene sequence: CDR1 SGHTA, CDR2 FQGNSA. The CDR3 here is CASSLGKYLRGEQFF. CDR3 coding DNA: TGTGCCAGCAGCTTAGGGAAATATCTCAGGGGTGAGCAGTTCTTC.

This clonotype was found a few times. V gene TRBV4-1 combines with J gene TRBJ1-5; 10 bases agree with TRBD1. Losses at the gene ends were 0 bases for V and 7 bases for J; bases not matched to a gene: 9. CDR1 is MGHRA, CDR2 YSYEKL, per germline. The CDR3 runs 17 residues. The CDR3, as DNA: TGCGCCAGCAGCCAAGATTGGGACAGGGGCTTCTGGCAGCCCCAGCATTTT. Residues: CASSQDWDRGFWQPQHF.

The J gene is TRBJ1-1, the V gene TRBV6-5, with TRBD1 matching 9 bases. J lost 1 base, V lost 6 bases, and 9 bases had no gene match. This CDR3 is built from 16 residues. The V gene's germline CDR1 is MNHEY and CDR2 SVGAGI. Here the CDR3 DNA reads TGTGCCAGCAGGACCCGGACAGGGGAGAGGAACACTGAAGCTTTCTTT. It specifies CASRTRTGERNTEAFF.

V usage is TRBV6-5 and J usage is TRBJ2-2; 8 nucleotides align to TRBD2. With V trimmed by 0 bases and J by 0 bases, 3 bases remained unmatched. The germline V gene has CDR1 MNHEY and CDR2 SVGAGI. The CDR3 loop spans 17 amino acids. This chain's CDR3 is CASSYSPAGANTGELFF. The CDR3 DNA sequence: TGTGCCAGCAGTTACTCTCCAGCGGGAGCGAACACCGGGGAGCTGTTTTTT.

V is TRBV9 and J is TRBJ1-1; 12 bases line up with TRBD1. The germline gives CDR1 SGDLS, CDR2 YYNGEE. The CDR3 spans 16 residues. J was trimmed by 7 bases and V by 4 bases; bases with no gene match: 11. The CDR3 region has the DNA TGTGCCAGCAGCCCGTCCCCGGGACAGGGGGCGTTTGAAGCTTTCTTT. Translation: CASSPSPGQGAFEAFF.

This clonotype turned up a few times. The CDR3 DNA is TGCAGTGCTAGACCCCTGGGGGGGGCGTTAGAGCAGTACGTC. The encoded protein is CSARPLGGALEQYV. This rearrangement joins TRBV20-1 to TRBJ2-7; perhaps TRBD2 as D (7 bases). Trimming left V 2 bases short and J 7 bases short, with 18 bases between. There are 14 residues in the CDR3. In germline, CDR1 is DFQATT, CDR2 SNEGSKA (reference sequence).

This clonotype was counted only a few times. V gene TRBV7-9 combines with J gene TRBJ2-1; 8 bases are shared with TRBD1. V was pared by 0 bases and J by 7 bases, with 5 bases of the junction left unmatched. The CDR3 loop spans 15 amino acids. Germline assignment: CDR1 SEHNR and CDR2 FQNEAQ (reference sequence). CDR3 DNA sequence: TGTGCCAGCAGCTTAGCGCAGGGGGCGCGGAATGAGCAGTTCTTC. Protein: CASSLAQGARNEQFF.

This clonotype has at least ten counts. The chain has TRBV5-1 and TRBJ2-1; the match to TRBD2 covers 13 bases. V shed 3 bases, J shed 6 bases, and the junction held 9 bases outside the gene matches. This CDR3 is 17 amino acids long. Germline V gene sequence: CDR1 SGHRS, CDR2 YFSETQ. The DNA of the CDR3 is TGCGCCAGCAGCTATCCCCCCAGGACTAGCGGGGGCAATGAGCAGTTCTTC. It specifies CASSYPPRTSGGNEQFF.

V gene TRBV3-1 combines with J gene TRBJ1-2; 7 bases map to TRBD1. The CDR3 loop spans 15 amino acids. V shed 8 bases and J 0 bases; nucleotides not matched to a gene: 9. The germline CDR1 and CDR2 sequences are LGHDT and YNNKEL (reference sequence). The CDR3 coding sequence is TGTGCCAGCCATTATACGGGGACAGCTAACTATGGCTACACCTTC. Amino acids: CASHYTGTANYGYTF. The variable domain in full, with the rest retrieved from reference TRBV3-1 and TRBJ1-2, is DTAVSQTPKYLVTQMGNDKSIKCEQNLGHDTMYWYKQDSKKFLKIMFSYNNKELIINETVPNRFSPKSPDKAHLNLHINSLELGDSAVYFCASHYTGTANYGYTFGSGTRLTVV.

This clonotype has at least ten counts. The chain links TRBV20-1 to TRBJ2-7, with D possibly being TRBD2 (7 bases). V shed 0 bases and J shed 7 bases, with 13 bases lying between them. The CDR3 consists of 13 residues. The germline gives CDR1 DFQATT, CDR2 SNEGSKA (reference sequence). As DNA, the CDR3 is TGCAGTGCTAGAGATGGGGGGGCCGGAGAGCAGTACGTC. Translation: CSARDGGAGEQYV.

This clonotype was detected only a few times. The chain couples TRBV10-3 to TRBJ2-7, with D possibly matching TRBD1 (5 bases). Germline CDR1 ENHRY, CDR2 SYGVKD. The V and J ends lost 3 bases and 3 bases respectively, with 9 bases between them. This CDR3 is built from 13 residues. The CDR3 DNA follows: TGTGCCATCAGTGACCGACAGCTCTACGAGCAGTACTTC. As protein: CAISDRQLYEQYF.

The chain employs TRBV27 and TRBJ2-1; the match to TRBD2 covers 7 bases. The CDR3 extends over 14 amino acids. From germline, CDR1 is MNHEY and CDR2 SMNVEV (reference sequence). J lost 5 bases, V lost 1 base, and 2 bases had no gene match. CDR3 DNA: TGTGCCAGCAGTTTATACCTAGCGGACAATGAGCAGTTCTTC. Translation gives CASSLYLADNEQFF.

The rearrangement links TRBV12-3 or TRBV12-4 to TRBJ2-7; either TRBD1 or TRBD2 may fit D (6 bases each). The CDR3 runs to 14 residues. Trimming took 3 bases from V and 2 from J, leaving 11 bases between them. The CDR3 region is CASSFAGEAYEQYF. As DNA, the CDR3 is TGTGCCAGCAGTTTTGCAGGGGAGGCCTACGAGCAGTACTTC.

Ten or more counts support this clonotype. CDR3 coding DNA: TGCAGGTCAATGGGGCCAAACTATGGCTACACCTTC. It encodes CRSMGPNYGYTF. The chain joins TRBV20-1 to TRBJ1-2; tentative D call: TRBD1 (5 bases). The germline CDR1 and CDR2 sequences are DFQATT and SNEGSKA (reference sequence). The CDR3 length is 12 residues.

This rearrangement joins TRBV5-1 to TRBJ2-7, with a tentative D call TRBD2 (5 bases). This CDR3 is 16 amino acids long. Trimming took 4 bases from V and 3 from J, leaving 20 bases between them. Germline V CDR1 and CDR2: SGHRS, YFSETQ. In nucleotides, the CDR3 is TGCGCCAGCAGCACGTTTAGGGATGGAGGTCTCTACGAGCAGTACTTC. Its protein is CASSTFRDGGLYEQYF.

This chain links TRBV7-2 with TRBJ1-1; D might be TRBD1 (5 bases). V lost 7 bases, J lost 5 bases, and 8 bases lay in between. The CDR3 loop spans 11 amino acids. CDR1 is SGHTA and CDR2 is FQGNSA in the germline V gene. CDR3 DNA: TGTGCCAGCACAGGGTGGACTGAAGCTTTCTTT. Protein: CASTGWTEAFF. Looking up the rest from reference TRBV7-2 and TRBJ1-1 gives the full variable domain: GAGVSQSPSNKVTEKGKDVELRCDPISGHTALYWYRQSLGQGLEFLIYFQGNSAPDKSGLPSDRFSAERTGGSVSTLTIQRTQQEDSAVYLCASTGWTEAFFGQGTRLTVV.

In its sample, this clonotype was seen a few times. CDR3 sequence: CASSVGAGDYGYTF. CDR3 bases: TGTGCCAGCAGCGTAGGGGCAGGGGACTATGGCTACACCTTC. This chain uses TRBV9 with TRBJ1-2, with D possibly matching TRBD1 (6 bases). The V end was cut by 0 bases, the J end by 3 bases, with 9 bases between. The CDR3 covers 14 residues. CDR1 and CDR2 from the germline V gene are SGDLS and YYNGEE. Combining the CDR3 with reference TRBV9 and TRBJ1-2 gives the whole variable domain DSGVTQTPKHLITATGQRVTLRCSPRSGDLSVYWYQQSLDQGLQFLIQYYNGEERAKGNILERFSAQQFPDLHSELNLSSLELGDSALYFCASSVGAGDYGYTFGSGTRLTVV.

This clonotype came up a few times. This sequence joins TRBV7-6 and TRBJ2-5, with 8 bases fitting TRBD2. The CDR3 totals 15 residues. Germline-derived CDR1 and CDR2 are SGHVS and FNYEAQ. V lost 1 base to trimming and J lost 5 bases; unmatched junction nucleotides: 6. The CDR3 reads CASSLDPGGSETQYF. In DNA, the CDR3 is TGTGCCAGCAGCTTAGATCCGGGGGGGAGTGAGACCCAGTACTTC.